Included here is one T cell receptor (beta chain) sequence, with context. The antigen is unknown. PCR involved 60 Vbeta and 13 Jbeta primers. TCRdb keeps only in-frame clones here, not all; method: immunoSEQ multiplex PCR. Found here are about 160,000 clones, more than 75% of them singletons; the top ten hold around 3.2%. This sample was taken from a study of cytomegalovirus exposure and HLA in healthy donors. Findings of the study overall: It was reported in a later analysis that an Asian-associated ancestry cluster showed fewer N-insertions than the roughly 670-donor mean.

The TCR originated in a human donor in good health. Sequencing was performed on PBMCs.

CDR3 sequence: CASSLGTGGRFGETQYF. The CDR3 region has the DNA TGTGCCAGCAGCTTGGGGACAGGGGGTAGGTTCGGAGAGACCCAGTACTTC. This sequence joins TRBV5-6 and TRBJ2-5; 10 nucleotides line up with TRBD1. The CDR3 covers 17 residues. The ends lost 0 bases at V and 4 bases at J; junction bases unmatched: 9. The germline V gene has CDR1 SGHDT and CDR2 YYEEEE.